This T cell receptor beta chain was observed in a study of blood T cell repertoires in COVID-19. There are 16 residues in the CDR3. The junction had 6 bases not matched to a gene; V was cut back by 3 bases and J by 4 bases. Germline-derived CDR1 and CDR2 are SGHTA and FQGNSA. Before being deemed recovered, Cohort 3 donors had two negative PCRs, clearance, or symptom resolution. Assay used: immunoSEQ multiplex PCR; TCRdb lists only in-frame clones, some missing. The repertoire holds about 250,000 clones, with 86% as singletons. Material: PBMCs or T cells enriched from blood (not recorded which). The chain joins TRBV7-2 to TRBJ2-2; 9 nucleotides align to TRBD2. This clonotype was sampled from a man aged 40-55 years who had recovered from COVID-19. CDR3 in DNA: TGTGCCAGCAGCTTCGGTGGCGGGAGGGCCACCGGGGAGCTGTTTTTT. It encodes CASSFGGGRATGELFF. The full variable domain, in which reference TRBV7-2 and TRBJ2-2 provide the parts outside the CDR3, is GAGVSQSPSNKVTEKGKDVELRCDPISGHTALYWYRQSLGQGLEFLIYFQGNSAPDKSGLPSDRFSAERTGGSVSTLTIQRTQQEDSAVYLCASSFGGGRATGELFFGEGSRLTVL.